One and the same sample provided the 11 T cell receptor beta chains below, sequenced in a study of molecular identifiers for immune sequencing clone quantification. TCRdb used MiXCR to reprocess the PCR reads, holding one entry per CDR3 protein. The sample lists roughly 300,000 distinct CDR3 sequences, over 20% occurring once. The sequencing input was naive CD8+ T cells from blood, with Jurkat cell RNA spiked in. As to subset: FACS-sorted CD8+CD4-CCR7+CD45RA+ naive T cells. The receptor set was obtained from a human donor in good health. Some libraries in this study had Jurkat cell RNA spiked in.

The V call is TRBV12-3 or TRBV12-4, the J call TRBJ2-7, with 9 bases matching TRBD1. This CDR3 is built from 15 residues. J gave up 2 bases and V 6 bases, and 8 bases lay outside the gene matches. CDR3 coding DNA: TGTGCCAGCAGGCCGACAGGGGGGCCGGCCTACGAGCAGTACTTC. This sequence encodes CASRPTGGPAYEQYF.

The table lists this clonotype with many counts. The chain is built from TRBV27 and TRBJ2-3; 14 bases agree with TRBD2. There are 15 residues in the CDR3. CDR1 MNHEY and CDR2 SMNVEV come from the germline V gene (reference sequence). V shed 6 bases, J shed 2 bases, and the junction held 1 base outside the gene matches. The CDR3 DNA reads TGTGCCAGCAGGGGACTAGCGGGGGCCACAGATACGCAGTATTTT. Amino acid sequence: CASRGLAGATDTQYF.

Ten or more counts support this clonotype. The CDR3 bases are TGCGCCAGCAGCCAACTACTAGCGGGGGTCTACGAGCAGTACTTC. It codes for CASSQLLAGVYEQYF. The chain recombines TRBV4-3 with TRBJ2-7; 11 positions agree with TRBD2. This CDR3 has 15 residues. Germline lookup yields CDR1 LGHNA and CDR2 YSLEER. After removal of 2 bases from V and 3 bases from J, the junction contained 3 bases not matched to a gene.

At least ten counts were recorded for this clonotype. The chain couples TRBV20-1 to TRBJ2-7; 9 nucleotides line up with TRBD1. Germline V CDR1 and CDR2: DFQATT, SNEGSKA (reference sequence). Losses at the gene ends were 0 bases for V and 4 bases for J; bases not matched to a gene: 4. This CDR3 is 14 amino acids long. This CDR3 is CSARDPDRGYEQYF. The CDR3 nucleotides are TGCAGTGCTAGAGATCCAGACAGGGGGTACGAGCAGTACTTC.

The count of this clonotype is one. The chain couples TRBV11-2 to TRBJ2-5, with no clear D. From germline, CDR1 is SGHAT and CDR2 FQNNGV. The V and J ends lost 4 bases and 1 base respectively, with 10 bases between them. The CDR3 sequence is 14 residues long. CDR3 nucleotide sequence: TGTGCCAGCAGCTCGTTGACGGTCCAAGAGACCCAGTACTTC. Translated, it gives CASSSLTVQETQYF.

This clonotype was counted a few times. The rearrangement uses TRBV5-1 and TRBJ2-5, with no clear D. CDR1 is SGHRS and CDR2 is YFSETQ in the germline V gene. This CDR3 has 15 residues. Deletions cut 2 bases from V and 4 bases from J, with 15 bases between. The CDR3 DNA is TGCGCCAGCAGCTTTGAGGATTCTTGGATAGAGACCCAGTACTTC. This encodes CASSFEDSWIETQYF.

This clonotype was seen many times. The chain recombines TRBV30 with TRBJ2-6; the D gene is possibly TRBD2 (5 bases). CDR1 GTSNPN and CDR2 SVGIG come from the germline V gene (reference sequence). V was trimmed by 3 bases and J by 0 bases, leaving 12 bases between them. The CDR3 length is 16 residues. The CDR3 coding sequence is TGTGCCTGGAGAGGACTCGGCAGCTCTGGGGCCAACGTCCTGACTTTC. This sequence encodes CAWRGLGSSGANVLTF.

The genes are TRBV6-2 or TRBV6-3 and TRBJ2-7; no reliable D call. In germline, CDR1 is MNHEY, CDR2 SVGEGT. CDR3 length: 17 residues. The V end was cut by 2 bases, the J end by 2 bases, with 19 bases between. The CDR3 reads CASSYPQKMTVTYEQYF. DNA for the CDR3: TGTGCCAGCAGTTACCCCCAGAAAATGACGGTAACCTACGAGCAGTACTTC.

This clonotype occurred many times. This chain uses TRBV9 with TRBJ1-2; unclear D gene. Germline loops: CDR1 SGDLS, CDR2 YYNGEE. The CDR3 is 14 residues long. Trimming cost V 3 bases and J 4 bases, with 13 bases left between them. CDR3 protein: CASSEDNPVYGYTF. The CDR3 DNA follows: TGTGCCAGCAGCGAAGACAACCCCGTCTATGGCTACACCTTC.

There are many counts of this clonotype. The gene calls are TRBV7-2 and TRBJ2-7; 11 bases are a match to TRBD1. Trimming removed 2 bases from V and 4 bases from J; junction bases left unmatched: 4. The CDR3 loop spans 15 amino acids. CDR1 and CDR2 (germline): SGHTA, FQGNSA. CDR3 sequence reads: CASSLHGTGGYEQYF. The CDR3, as DNA: TGTGCCAGCAGCTTACATGGGACAGGGGGGTACGAGCAGTACTTC.

This clonotype has at least ten counts. J is TRBJ2-1 and V is TRBV25-1; 12 bases line up with TRBD2. The V gene end was trimmed by 9 bases and the J gene end by 15 bases; junction bases not matched to a gene: 15. Per germline, CDR1 MGHDK and CDR2 SYGVNS. The CDR3 has 14 amino acids. The CDR3 nucleotides read TGTGCCAGGGGACAGATGACTAGCGGGGGTCGTCGGTTCTTC. This sequence encodes CARGQMTSGGRRFF.